This is a list of T cell receptor beta chains from one sample in a study of cytomegalovirus exposure and HLA in healthy donors. The table came from immunoSEQ multiplex PCR; TCRdb's copy has only in-frame clones and leaves some out. The sample contains 100,000 to 120,000 clones, 83% of which appear only once. The sequenced material came from PBMCs. These receptors all come from a man aged 18 to 29 in good health and CMV-seronegative. CDR3s include the opening cysteine and the closing phenylalanine or tryptophan. Not all rows give a size; the values are once, few, many and, for expanded clones, a class.

v_gene	j_gene	abundance	CDR3aa
TRBV4-1	TRBJ2-3	-	CASSQDELPGDTQYF
TRBV15	TRBJ2-3	-	CATSSHTDTQYF
TRBV6-1	TRBJ1-5	-	CASSEAPLWAGSNQPQHF
TRBV28	TRBJ2-7	-	CASSLAAGEQYF
TRBV2	TRBJ2-5	-	CASSEGGGQETQYF
TRBV7-3	TRBJ2-1	-	CASSLNPGALAGGPGEQFF
TRBV10-2	TRBJ1-1	-	CASSGASQAFF
TRBV14	TRBJ1-1	-	CASSQAGTGNTEAFF
TRBV6-6	TRBJ1-2	-	CASSYRGGYTF
TRBV12-5	TRBJ2-2	-	CASGPQGGNTGELFF
TRBV19	TRBJ2-6	-	CASRRDSGANVLTF
TRBV4-3	TRBJ2-2	-	CASSQQGMNTGELFF
TRBV29-1	TRBJ1-1	-	CSGGPRQWNTEAFF
TRBV10-2	TRBJ1-1	-	CASILGGAGLNTEAFF
TRBV6-5	TRBJ2-1	-	CASSESGSTYEQFF
TRBV6-1	TRBJ2-1	-	CASSEREDREQFF
TRBV7-9	TRBJ2-7	-	CASSEGRGREYEQYF
TRBV7-3	TRBJ2-6	few	CASSLIGGRGSGANVLTF
TRBV9	TRBJ1-1	-	CASSVVAETGNTEAFF
TRBV7-8	TRBJ2-2	-	CASSPSRRTGDFRELFF
TRBV7-9	TRBJ2-7	few	CASSLDSGSYEQYF
TRBV19	TRBJ1-5	once	CASSTRDRGWNQPQHF
TRBV15	TRBJ2-3	once	CATSRDGEGLLTDTQYF
TRBV10-3	TRBJ1-2	-	CAISESGPQGAPGYTF
TRBV5-3	TRBJ2-1	-	CARSLDSGRPKEQFF
TRBV28	TRBJ2-5	-	CASSLGPRVETQYF
TRBV5-1	TRBJ1-1	-	CASSPGVWVSDTEAFF
TRBV11-3	TRBJ2-7	-	CASSSLGQGFFYEQYF
TRBV6-1	TRBJ1-1	once	CASSEGDAEAFF
TRBV4-2	TRBJ2-3	-	CASSQAPSGGPDTQYF
TRBV27	TRBJ2-5	-	CASSLNSGRQTQYF
TRBV9	TRBJ1-3	-	CASSVDDGNTIYF
TRBV4-3	TRBJ1-2	-	CASSPEAVRHGYTF
TRBV7-3	TRBJ2-5	once	CASSLFLGAGGPTETQYF
TRBV5-4	TRBJ2-5	-	CASSKGLAGGQETQYF
TRBV5-8	TRBJ1-5	once	CASSLTGNQPQHF
TRBV7-2	TRBJ2-7	-	CASSLKTSGRAHSYEQYF
TRBV7-3	TRBJ2-3	-	CASSEKGRGRTDTQYF
TRBV10-2	TRBJ1-1	-	CASSLKRTEAFF
TRBV4-2	TRBJ1-3	once	CASSLRGSGNTIYF
TRBV4-3	TRBJ2-1	-	CASSHTLAGLEWEQFF
TRBV7-9	TRBJ2-7	-	CASSSGTSGSQPYEQYF
TRBV9	TRBJ1-5	-	CASSPTVHSNQPQHF
TRBV6-5	TRBJ2-3	-	CASISLRESTDTQYF
TRBV5-4	TRBJ2-3	-	CASSFGGSTDTQYF
TRBV19	TRBJ2-7	-	CASSTTLPYEQYF
TRBV5-6	TRBJ1-2	-	CASSLSVDRGLYGYTF
TRBV21-1	TRBJ2-3	once	CASSKDTPGHTDTQYF
TRBV15	TRBJ1-5	-	CATSGPRRGSNQPQHF
TRBV19	TRBJ1-5	-	CASSRGQGAAQPQHF
TRBV6-5	TRBJ2-7	-	CASRPRGAGEQYF
TRBV5-4	TRBJ2-7	-	CASSSNPGSGRYEQYF
TRBV5-1	TRBJ2-7	-	CASSSEGTGGFEQYF
TRBV30	TRBJ1-2	-	CAWSVASLRENYGYTF
TRBV9	TRBJ1-1	-	CASSVDPGTHMNTEAFF
TRBV11-2	TRBJ2-7	-	CASSVRDRDYEQYF
TRBV7-3	TRBJ2-1	-	CASSSGLAGALGEQFF
TRBV6-5	TRBJ1-1	-	CASSLARRNTEAFF
TRBV30	TRBJ1-5	once	CAWSGGTGGQPQHF